This T cell receptor (beta chain) comes out of a study of cytomegalovirus exposure and HLA in healthy donors. Points on this clone: Its antigen is undetermined.

Germline assignment: CDR1 MDHEN and CDR2 SYDVKM. J lost 6 bases, V lost 4 bases, and 12 bases had no gene match. The CDR3 has 15 residues. Researchers ran the PCR with 60 Vbeta and 13 Jbeta primers. Method: immunoSEQ multiplex PCR; TCRdb's copy keeps in-frame clones and lacks some. This sample has 200,000 or so clones, with 75% to 90% found just once. Study conclusions and caveats: Roughly uniform depth of sequencing across donors was assumed in presence/absence analyses. When analyzed later, a missense DCLRE1C variant was found to be linked to TCR beta V- and J-gene trimming. In vitro assays verified that a few CMV-associated chains recognized CMV antigens specifically. Researchers left out some V segments, among them TRBV6-2 and TRBV6-3, as indistinguishable.

The source of this sequence is a woman aged 40 to 50 in good health and CMV-seronegative. Source material: PBMCs. The chain uses TRBV28 and TRBJ2-7; 7 nucleotides align to TRBD2. The CDR3 nucleotides are TGTGCCAGCAGTTCTGGAGGGGAGGGACGGTCCGAGCAGTACTTC. Its translation is CASSSGGEGRSEQYF.